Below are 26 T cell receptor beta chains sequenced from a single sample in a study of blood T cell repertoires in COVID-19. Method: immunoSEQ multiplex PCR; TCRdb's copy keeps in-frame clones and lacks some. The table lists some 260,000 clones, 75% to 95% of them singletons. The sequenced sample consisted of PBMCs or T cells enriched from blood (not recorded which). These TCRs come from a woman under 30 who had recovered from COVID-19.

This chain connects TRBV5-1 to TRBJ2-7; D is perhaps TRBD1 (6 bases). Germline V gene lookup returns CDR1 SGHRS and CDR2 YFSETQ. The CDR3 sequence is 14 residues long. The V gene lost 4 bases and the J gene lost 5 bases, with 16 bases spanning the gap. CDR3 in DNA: TGCGCCAGCAGCGGGGCAGGGGCGGTGAACGAGCAGTACTTC. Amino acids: CASSGAGAVNEQYF. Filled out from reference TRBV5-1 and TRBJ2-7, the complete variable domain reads KAGVTQTPRYLIKTRGQQVTLSCSPISGHRSVSWYQQTPGQGLQFLFEYFSETQRNKGNFPGRFSGRQFSNSRSEMNVSTLELGDSALYLCASSGAGAVNEQYFGPGTRLTVT.

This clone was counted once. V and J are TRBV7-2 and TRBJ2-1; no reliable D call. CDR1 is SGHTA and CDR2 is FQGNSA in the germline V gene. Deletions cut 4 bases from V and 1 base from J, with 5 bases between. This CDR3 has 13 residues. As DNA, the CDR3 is TGTGCCAGCAGCTCCCAGTCCTACAATGAGCAGTTCTTC. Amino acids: CASSSQSYNEQFF.

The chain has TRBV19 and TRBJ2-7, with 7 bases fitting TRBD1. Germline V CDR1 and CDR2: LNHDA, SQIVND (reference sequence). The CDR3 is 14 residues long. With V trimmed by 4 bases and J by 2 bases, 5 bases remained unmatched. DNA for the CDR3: TGTGCCAGTAGTAATCGGGACAGTACCTACGAGCAGTACTTC. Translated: CASSNRDSTYEQYF. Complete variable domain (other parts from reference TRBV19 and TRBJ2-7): DGGITQSPKYLFRKEGQNVTLSCEQNLNHDAMYWYRQDPGQGLRLIYYSQIVNDFQKGDIAEGYSVSREKKESFPLTVTSAQKNPTAFYLCASSNRDSTYEQYFGPGTRLTVT.

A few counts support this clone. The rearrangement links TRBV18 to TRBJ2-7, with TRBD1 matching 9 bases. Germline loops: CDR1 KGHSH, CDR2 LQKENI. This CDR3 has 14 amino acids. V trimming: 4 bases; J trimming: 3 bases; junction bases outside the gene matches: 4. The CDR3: CASSLGTGFYEQYF. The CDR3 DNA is TGTGCCAGCTCACTCGGGACAGGGTTCTACGAGCAGTACTTC.

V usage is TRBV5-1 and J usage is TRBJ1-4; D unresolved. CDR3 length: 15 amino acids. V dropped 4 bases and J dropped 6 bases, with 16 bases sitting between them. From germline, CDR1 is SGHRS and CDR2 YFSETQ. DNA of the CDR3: TGCGCCAGCAGCCAGCGGACGGATCCCCATGAAAAACTGTTTTTT. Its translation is CASSQRTDPHEKLFF. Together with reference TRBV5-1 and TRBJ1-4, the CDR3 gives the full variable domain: KAGVTQTPRYLIKTRGQQVTLSCSPISGHRSVSWYQQTPGQGLQFLFEYFSETQRNKGNFPGRFSGRQFSNSRSEMNVSTLELGDSALYLCASSQRTDPHEKLFFGSGTQLSVL.

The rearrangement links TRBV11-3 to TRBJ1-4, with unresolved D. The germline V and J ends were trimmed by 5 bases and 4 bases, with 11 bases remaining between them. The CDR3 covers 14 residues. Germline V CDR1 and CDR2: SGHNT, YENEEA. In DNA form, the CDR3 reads TGTGCCAGCAGCGCGTGGTCTGGTAATGAAAAACTGTTTTTT. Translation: CASSAWSGNEKLFF.

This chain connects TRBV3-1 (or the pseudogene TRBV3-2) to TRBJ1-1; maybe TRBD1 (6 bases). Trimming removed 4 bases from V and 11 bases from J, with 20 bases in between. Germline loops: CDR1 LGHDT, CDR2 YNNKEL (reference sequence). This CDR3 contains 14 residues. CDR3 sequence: CASSPPGGLEGAFF. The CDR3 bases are TGTGCCAGCAGCCCCCCCGGGGGGCTCGAGGGCGCTTTCTTT.

Here the CDR3 reads CASSPRRDRVFAGYTF. The CDR3 region has the DNA TGTGCCAGCTCACCACGCCGGGACAGGGTTTTCGCTGGCTACACCTTC. The rearrangement joins TRBV18 to TRBJ1-2; TRBD1 matches at 9 bases. This CDR3 spans 16 amino acids. Germline V gene data show CDR1 as KGHSH and CDR2 as LQKENI. The V segment lost 1 base and the J segment 7 bases; nucleotides outside the gene matches: 10.

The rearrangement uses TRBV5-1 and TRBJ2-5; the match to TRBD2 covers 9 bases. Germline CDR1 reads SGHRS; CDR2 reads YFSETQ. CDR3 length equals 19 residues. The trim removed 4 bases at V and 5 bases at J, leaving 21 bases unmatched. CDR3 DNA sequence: TGCGCCAGCAGCGGCGATGGGCGAAGGGCTAGCGGGAAGGGCGAGACCCAGTACTTC. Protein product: CASSGDGRRASGKGETQYF.

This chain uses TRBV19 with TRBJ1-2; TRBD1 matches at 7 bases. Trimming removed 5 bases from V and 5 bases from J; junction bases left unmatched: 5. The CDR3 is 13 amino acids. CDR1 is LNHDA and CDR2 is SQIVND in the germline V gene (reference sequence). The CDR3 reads CASSYRTGYGYTF. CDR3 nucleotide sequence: TGTGCCAGTAGTTACAGGACAGGATATGGCTACACCTTC.

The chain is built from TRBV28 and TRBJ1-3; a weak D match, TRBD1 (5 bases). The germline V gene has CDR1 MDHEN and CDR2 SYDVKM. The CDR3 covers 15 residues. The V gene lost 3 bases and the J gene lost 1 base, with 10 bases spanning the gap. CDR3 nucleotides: TGTGCCAGCAGTTTCTCAGGGTTTTCTGGAAACACCATATATTTT. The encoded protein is CASSFSGFSGNTIYF.

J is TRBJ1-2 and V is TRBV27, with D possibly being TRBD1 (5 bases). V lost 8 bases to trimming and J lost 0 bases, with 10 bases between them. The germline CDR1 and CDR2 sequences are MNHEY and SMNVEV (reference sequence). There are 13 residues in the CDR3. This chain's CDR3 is CASRQQANYGYTF. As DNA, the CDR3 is TGTGCCAGCCGACAGCAAGCTAACTATGGCTACACCTTC.

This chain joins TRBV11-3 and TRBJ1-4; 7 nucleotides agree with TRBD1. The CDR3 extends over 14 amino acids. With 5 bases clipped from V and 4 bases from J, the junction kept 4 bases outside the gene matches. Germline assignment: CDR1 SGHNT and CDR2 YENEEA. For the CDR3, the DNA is TGTGCCAGCAGCCGAGGGGGCAATAATGAAAAACTGTTTTTT. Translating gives CASSRGGNNEKLFF.

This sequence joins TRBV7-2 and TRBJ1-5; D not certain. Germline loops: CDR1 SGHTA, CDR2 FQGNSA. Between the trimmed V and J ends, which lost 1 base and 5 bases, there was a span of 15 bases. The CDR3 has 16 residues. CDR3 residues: CASSLGVDSGYQPQHF. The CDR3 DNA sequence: TGTGCCAGCAGCTTAGGGGTGGACTCGGGGTATCAGCCCCAGCATTTT.

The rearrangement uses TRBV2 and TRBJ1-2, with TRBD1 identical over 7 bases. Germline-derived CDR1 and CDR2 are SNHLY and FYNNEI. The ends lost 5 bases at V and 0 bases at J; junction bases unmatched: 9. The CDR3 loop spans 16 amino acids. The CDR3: CASSSTRDSSNYGYTF. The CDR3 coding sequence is TGTGCCAGCAGTTCTACCCGGGACAGTTCTAACTATGGCTACACCTTC.

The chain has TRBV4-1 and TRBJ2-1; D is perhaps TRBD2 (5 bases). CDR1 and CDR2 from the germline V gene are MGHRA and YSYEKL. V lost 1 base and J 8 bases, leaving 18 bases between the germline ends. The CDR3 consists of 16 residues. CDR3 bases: TGCGCCAGCAGCCAAGCCCTTCTAGCTGGACGGGATGAGCAGTTCTTC. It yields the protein CASSQALLAGRDEQFF.

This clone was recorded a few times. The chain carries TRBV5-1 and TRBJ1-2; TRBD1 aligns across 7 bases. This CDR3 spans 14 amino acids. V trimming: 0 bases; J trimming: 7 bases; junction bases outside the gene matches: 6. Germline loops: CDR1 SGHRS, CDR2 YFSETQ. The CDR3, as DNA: TGCGCCAGCAGCTTGGCCCGGGCAGGGGGTGGCTACACCTTC. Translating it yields CASSLARAGGGYTF.

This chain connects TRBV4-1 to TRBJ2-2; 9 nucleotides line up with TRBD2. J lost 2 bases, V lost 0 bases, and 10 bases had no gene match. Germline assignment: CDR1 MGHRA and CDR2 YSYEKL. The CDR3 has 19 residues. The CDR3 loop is CASSQDAGGRAVNTGELFF. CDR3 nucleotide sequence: TGCGCCAGCAGCCAAGATGCGGGCGGGAGGGCCGTAAACACCGGGGAGCTGTTTTTT.

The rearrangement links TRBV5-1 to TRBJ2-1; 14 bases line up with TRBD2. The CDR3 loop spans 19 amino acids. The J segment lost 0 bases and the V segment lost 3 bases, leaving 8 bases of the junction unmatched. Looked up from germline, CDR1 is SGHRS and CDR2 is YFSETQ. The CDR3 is CASSSGLAGGSSSYNEQFF. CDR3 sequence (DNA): TGCGCCAGCAGCTCAGGACTAGCGGGGGGTTCGAGCTCCTACAATGAGCAGTTCTTC.

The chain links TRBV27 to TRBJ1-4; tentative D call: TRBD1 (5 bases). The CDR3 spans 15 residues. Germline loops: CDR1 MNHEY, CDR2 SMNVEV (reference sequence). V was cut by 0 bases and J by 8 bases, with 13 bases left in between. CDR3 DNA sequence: TGTGCCAGCAGTTTATCCGCGGGGCTCAGCGAAAAACTGTTTTTT. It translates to CASSLSAGLSEKLFF.

CDR3 in DNA: TGTGCCAGCAGCTTAAGATGGGACAGGGACACTGAAGCTTTCTTT. Its protein product is CASSLRWDRDTEAFF. The V gene is TRBV7-9, the J gene TRBJ1-1; TRBD1 matches 9 bases. Germline V CDR1 and CDR2: SEHNR, FQNEAQ (reference sequence). This CDR3 spans 15 amino acids. V was pared by 2 bases and J by 3 bases, with 4 bases of the junction left unmatched.

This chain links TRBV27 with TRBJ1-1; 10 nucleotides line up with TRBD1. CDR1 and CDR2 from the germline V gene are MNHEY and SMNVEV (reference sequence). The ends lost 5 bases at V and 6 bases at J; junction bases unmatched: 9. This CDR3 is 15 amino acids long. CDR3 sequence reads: CASSGQGVDIPEAFF. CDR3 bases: TGTGCCAGCAGTGGACAGGGGGTCGATATCCCTGAAGCTTTCTTT.

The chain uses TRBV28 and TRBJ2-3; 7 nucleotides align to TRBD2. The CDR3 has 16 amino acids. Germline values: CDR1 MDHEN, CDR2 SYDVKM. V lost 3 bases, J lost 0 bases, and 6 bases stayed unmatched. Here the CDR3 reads CASSFRAGPSTDTQYF. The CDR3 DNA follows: TGTGCCAGCAGTTTCCGAGCGGGACCTAGCACAGATACGCAGTATTTT.

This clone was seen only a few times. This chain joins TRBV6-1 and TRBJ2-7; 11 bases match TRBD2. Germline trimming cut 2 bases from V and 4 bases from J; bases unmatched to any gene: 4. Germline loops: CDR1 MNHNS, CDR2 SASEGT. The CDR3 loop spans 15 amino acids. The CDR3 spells CASSERVAGGYEQYF. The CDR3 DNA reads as TGTGCCAGCAGTGAAAGGGTAGCGGGGGGGTACGAGCAGTACTTC.

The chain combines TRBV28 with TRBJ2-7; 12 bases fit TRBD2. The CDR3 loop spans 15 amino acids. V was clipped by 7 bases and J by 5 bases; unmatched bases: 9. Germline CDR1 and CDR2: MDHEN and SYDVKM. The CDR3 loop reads CASNPPTSGRHEQYF. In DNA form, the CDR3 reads TGTGCCAGCAACCCACCGACTAGCGGGAGACACGAGCAGTACTTC. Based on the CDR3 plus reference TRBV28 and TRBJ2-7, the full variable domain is DVKVTQSSRYLVKRTGEKVFLECVQDMDHENMFWYRQDPGLGLRLIYFSYDVKMKEKGDIPEGYSVSREKKERFSLILESASTNQTSMYLCASNPPTSGRHEQYFGPGTRLTVT.

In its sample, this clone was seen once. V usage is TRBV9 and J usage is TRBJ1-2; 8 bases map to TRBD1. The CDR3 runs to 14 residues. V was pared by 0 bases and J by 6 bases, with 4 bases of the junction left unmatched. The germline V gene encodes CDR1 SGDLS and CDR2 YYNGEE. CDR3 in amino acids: CASSVGAGGHGYTF. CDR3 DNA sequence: TGTGCCAGCAGCGTAGGGGCAGGGGGCCATGGCTACACCTTC.